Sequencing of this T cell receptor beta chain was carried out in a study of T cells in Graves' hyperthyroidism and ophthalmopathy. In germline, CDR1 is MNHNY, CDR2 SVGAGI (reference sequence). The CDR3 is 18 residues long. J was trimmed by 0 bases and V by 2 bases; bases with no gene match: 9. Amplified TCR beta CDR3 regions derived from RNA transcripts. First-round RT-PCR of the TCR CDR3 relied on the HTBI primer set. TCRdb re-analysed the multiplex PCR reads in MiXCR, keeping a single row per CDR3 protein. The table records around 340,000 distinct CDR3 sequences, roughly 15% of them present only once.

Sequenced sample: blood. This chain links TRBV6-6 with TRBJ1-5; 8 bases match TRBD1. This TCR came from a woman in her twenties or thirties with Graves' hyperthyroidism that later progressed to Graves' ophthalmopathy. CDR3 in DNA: TGTGCCAGCAGTTACGATCACAGGGGGAGTCATAGCAATCAGCCCCAGCATTTT. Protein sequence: CASSYDHRGSHSNQPQHF.